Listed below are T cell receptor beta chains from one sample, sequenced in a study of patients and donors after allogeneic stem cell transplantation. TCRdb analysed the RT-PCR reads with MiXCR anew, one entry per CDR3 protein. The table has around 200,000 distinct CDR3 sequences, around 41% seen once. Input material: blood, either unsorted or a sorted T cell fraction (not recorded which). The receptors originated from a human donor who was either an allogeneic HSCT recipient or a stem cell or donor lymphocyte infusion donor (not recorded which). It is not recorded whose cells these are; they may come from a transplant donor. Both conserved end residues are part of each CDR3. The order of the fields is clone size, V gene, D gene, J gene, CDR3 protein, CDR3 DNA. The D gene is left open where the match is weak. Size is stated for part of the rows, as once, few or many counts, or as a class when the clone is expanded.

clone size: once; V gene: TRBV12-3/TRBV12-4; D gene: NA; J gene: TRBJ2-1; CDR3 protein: CASTGRDPYNEQFF; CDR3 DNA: TGTGCCAGCACAGGCAGGGACCCTTACAATGAGCAGTTCTTC
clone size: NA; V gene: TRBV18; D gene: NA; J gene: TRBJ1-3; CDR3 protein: CASSPEGFSGNTIYF; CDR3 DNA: TGTGCCAGCTCACCAGAGGGGTTCTCTGGAAACACCATATATTTT
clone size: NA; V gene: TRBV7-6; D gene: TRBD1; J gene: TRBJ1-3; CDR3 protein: CASSGTGVFRNTIYF; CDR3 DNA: TGTGCCAGCAGCGGTACAGGGGTCTTCAGGAACACCATATATTTT
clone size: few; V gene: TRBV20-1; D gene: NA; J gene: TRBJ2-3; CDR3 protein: CSARGTTDTQYF; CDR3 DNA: TGCAGTGCTAGAGGGACTACAGATACGCAGTATTTT
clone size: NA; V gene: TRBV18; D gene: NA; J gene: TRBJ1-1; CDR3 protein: CASSPRFGGEAFF; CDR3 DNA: TGTGCCAGCTCACCACGTTTTGGAGGGGAAGCTTTCTTT
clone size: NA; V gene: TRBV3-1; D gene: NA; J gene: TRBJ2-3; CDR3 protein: CASSQVLTKGGDTQYF; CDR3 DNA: TGTGCCAGCAGCCAAGTTCTGACTAAGGGAGGAGATACGCAGTATTTT
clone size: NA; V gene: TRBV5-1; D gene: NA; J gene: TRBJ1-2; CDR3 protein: CASSFRTLSYYGYTF; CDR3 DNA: TGCGCCAGCAGCTTCCGGACACTATCTTACTATGGCTACACCTTC
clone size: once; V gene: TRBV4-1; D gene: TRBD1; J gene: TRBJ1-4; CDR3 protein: CASSQRGGTEDEKLFF; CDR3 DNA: TGCGCCAGCAGCCAAAGAGGTGGGACAGAGGATGAAAAACTGTTTTTT
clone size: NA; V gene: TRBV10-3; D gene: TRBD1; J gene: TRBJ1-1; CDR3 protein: CAISTGVAEAFF; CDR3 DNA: TGTGCCATCAGCACAGGGGTGGCTGAAGCTTTCTTT
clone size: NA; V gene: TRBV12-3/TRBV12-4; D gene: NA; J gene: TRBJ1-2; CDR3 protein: CASSLYPRYGYTF; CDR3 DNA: TGTGCCAGCAGTTTATATCCCCGCTATGGCTACACCTTC
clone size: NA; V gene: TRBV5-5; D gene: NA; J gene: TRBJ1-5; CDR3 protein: CASSLAQGRNQPQHF; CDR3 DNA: TGTGCCAGCAGCTTGGCGCAGGGTAGGAATCAGCCCCAGCATTTT
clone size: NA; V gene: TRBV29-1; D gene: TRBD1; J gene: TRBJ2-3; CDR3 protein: CSILRWPGQGGTDTQYF; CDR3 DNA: TGCAGCATACTCCGGTGGCCGGGACAGGGTGGCACAGATACGCAGTATTTT
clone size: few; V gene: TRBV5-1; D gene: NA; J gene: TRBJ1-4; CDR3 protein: CASSLGDRPTNEKLFF; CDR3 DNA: TGCGCCAGCAGCTTGGGAGACCGCCCCACTAATGAAAAACTGTTTTTT
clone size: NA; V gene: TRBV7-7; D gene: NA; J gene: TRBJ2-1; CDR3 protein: CASSLEVSGEQFF; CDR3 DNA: TGTGCCAGCAGCTTAGAAGTTAGCGGTGAGCAGTTCTTC
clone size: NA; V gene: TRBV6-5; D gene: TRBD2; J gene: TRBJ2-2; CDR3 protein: CASGTTNTGELFF; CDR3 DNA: TGTGCCAGCGGGACTACAAACACCGGGGAGCTGTTTTTT
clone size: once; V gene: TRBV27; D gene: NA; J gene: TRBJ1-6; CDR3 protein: CASSFRQILGSYNSPLHF; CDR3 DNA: TGTGCCAGCAGTTTCCGGCAGATTCTGGGATCCTATAATTCACCCCTCCACTTT
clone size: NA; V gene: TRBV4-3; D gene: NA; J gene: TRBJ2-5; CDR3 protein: CASSQDRGETQYF; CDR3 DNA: TGCGCCAGCAGCCAAGACCGTGGGGAGACCCAGTACTTC
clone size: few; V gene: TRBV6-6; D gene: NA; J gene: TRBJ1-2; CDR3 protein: CASSYEGANYGYTF; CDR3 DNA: TGTGCCAGCAGTTACGAGGGAGCCAACTATGGCTACACCTTC
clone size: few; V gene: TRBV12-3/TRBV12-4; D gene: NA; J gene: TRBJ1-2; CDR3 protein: CASTLGGVYGYTF; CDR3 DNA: TGTGCCAGCACCTTGGGGGGGGTCTATGGCTACACCTTC
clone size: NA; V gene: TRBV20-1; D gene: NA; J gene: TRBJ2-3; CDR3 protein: CSARDGVGPYGQYF; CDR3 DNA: TGCAGTGCTAGAGATGGGGTAGGCCCCTACGGGCAGTATTTT
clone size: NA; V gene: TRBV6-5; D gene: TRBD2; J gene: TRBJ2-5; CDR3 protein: CASSLTGGGSEETQYF; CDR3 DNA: TGTGCCAGCAGTCTTACCGGCGGGGGGTCAGAAGAGACCCAGTACTTC
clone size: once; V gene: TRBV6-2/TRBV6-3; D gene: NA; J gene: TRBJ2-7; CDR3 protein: CASSYGLAYEQYF; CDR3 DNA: TGTGCCAGCAGTTACGGGCTCGCCTACGAGCAGTACTTC
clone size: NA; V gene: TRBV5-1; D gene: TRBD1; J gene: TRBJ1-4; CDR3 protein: CASRPAGTGREKLFF; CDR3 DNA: TGCGCCAGCAGACCAGCCGGGACAGGGAGGGAAAAACTGTTTTTT
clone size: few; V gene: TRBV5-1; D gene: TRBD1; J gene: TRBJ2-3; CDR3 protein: CASRRDSPWTDTQYF; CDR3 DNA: TGCGCCAGCAGACGGGACAGCCCCTGGACAGATACGCAGTATTTT
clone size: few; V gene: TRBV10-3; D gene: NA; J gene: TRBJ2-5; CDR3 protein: CAISPTTVRETQYF; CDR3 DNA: TGTGCCATCAGTCCGACTACTGTTCGGGAGACCCAGTACTTC
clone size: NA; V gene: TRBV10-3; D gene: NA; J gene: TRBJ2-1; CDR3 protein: CAITPGHTIDNEQFF; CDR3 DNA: TGTGCCATCACGCCGGGACACACTATAGACAATGAGCAGTTCTTC
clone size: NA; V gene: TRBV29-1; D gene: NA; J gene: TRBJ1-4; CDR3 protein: CSVVVPDNEKLFF; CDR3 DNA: TGCAGCGTTGTCGTTCCCGATAATGAAAAACTGTTTTTT
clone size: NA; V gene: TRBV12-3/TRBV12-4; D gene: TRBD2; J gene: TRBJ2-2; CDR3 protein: CASSLGPAGSTGELFF; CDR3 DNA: TGTGCCAGCAGTTTGGGTCCAGCGGGGAGCACCGGGGAGCTGTTTTTT
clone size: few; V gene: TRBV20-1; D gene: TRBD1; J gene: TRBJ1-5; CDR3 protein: CSALDRNSNQPQHF; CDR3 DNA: TGCAGTGCTCTGGACAGGAACAGCAATCAGCCCCAGCATTTT
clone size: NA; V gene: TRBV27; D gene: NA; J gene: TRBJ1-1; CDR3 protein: CASSPRQLNTEAFF; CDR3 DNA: TGTGCCAGCAGTCCCAGGCAGCTGAACACTGAAGCTTTCTTT
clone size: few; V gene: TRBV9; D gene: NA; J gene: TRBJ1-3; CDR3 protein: CASSVESGNTIYF; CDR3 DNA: TGTGCCAGCAGCGTAGAGTCTGGAAACACCATATATTTT
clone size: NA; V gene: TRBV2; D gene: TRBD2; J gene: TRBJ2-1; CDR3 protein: CASSGTSSYNEQFF; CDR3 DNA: TGTGCCAGCAGCGGGACTAGCTCCTACAATGAGCAGTTCTTC
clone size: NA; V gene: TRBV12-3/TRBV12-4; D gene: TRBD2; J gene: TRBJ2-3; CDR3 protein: CASSTSGGELDTQYF; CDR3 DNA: TGTGCCAGCAGCACTAGCGGGGGGGAGTTAGATACGCAGTATTTT